One sample yielded the 16 T cell receptor beta chains listed below, sequenced in a study of T cells in Graves' hyperthyroidism and ophthalmopathy. There were TCR beta CDR3 regions amplified from RNA transcripts. A first-round RT-PCR of the TCR CDR3 used the HTBI primer set. One entry per CDR3 protein results from TCRdb running MiXCR on the multiplex PCR reads. This sample yields roughly 420,000 distinct CDR3 sequences, of which about 15% are seen a single time; about 14% belongs to the top ten. The source material was blood. The receptor source for this set is a woman aged 18-30 years with Graves' hyperthyroidism.

This clonotype was found many times. This rearrangement joins TRBV6-1 to TRBJ2-1, with D unclear. CDR1 and CDR2 from the germline V gene are MNHNS and SASEGT. There are 14 residues in the CDR3. V was pared by 3 bases and J by 4 bases, with 10 bases between. The CDR3 DNA follows: TGTGCCAGCAGTGAGTCCCCCGAATACAATGAGCAGTTCTTC. Protein product: CASSESPEYNEQFF.

This clonotype appeared a few times. This chain links TRBV19 with TRBJ2-3; TRBD1 matches at 8 bases. Per germline, CDR1 LNHDA and CDR2 SQIVND (reference sequence). The CDR3 is 14 amino acids. V lost 5 bases and J lost 5; bases outside the gene matches: 6. Here the CDR3 reads CASSWTGRGDTQYF. The CDR3 bases are TGTGCCAGTAGTTGGACAGGGCGCGGAGATACGCAGTATTTT.

This chain joins TRBV5-1 and TRBJ1-2; 7 nucleotides align to TRBD1. The CDR3 has 18 amino acids. Germline CDR1 SGHRS, CDR2 YFSETQ. The trim removed 4 bases at V and 2 bases at J, leaving 17 bases unmatched. CDR3 sequence (DNA): TGCGCCAGCAGCCCCCTCTCCCTCGACAGGGCCCTAAACTATGGCTACACCTTC. Residues: CASSPLSLDRALNYGYTF.

This clonotype occurred a few times. The chain couples TRBV7-2 to TRBJ2-1, with TRBD1 matching over 7 bases. This CDR3 contains 20 residues. CDR1 and CDR2 (germline): SGHTA, FQGNSA. Trimming took 2 bases from V and 0 from J; bases not matched to a gene: 16. CDR3 coding DNA: TGTGCCAGCAGCTTATGGAATTCATTACGCCGGGACAGCTCCTACAATGAGCAGTTCTTC. Protein product: CASSLWNSLRRDSSYNEQFF.

This clonotype appeared many times. The V gene is TRBV24-1, the J gene TRBJ1-2; possible D gene TRBD1, 5 bases. V shed 5 bases and J shed 6 bases, with 15 bases lying between them. The CDR3 sequence is 14 residues long. CDR1 is KGHDR and CDR2 is SFDVKD in the germline V gene. DNA for the CDR3: TGTGCCACCAGTGCACCGGGTTGGGGCGATGGCTACACCTTC. Translation: CATSAPGWGDGYTF.

This clonotype was counted at least ten times. The genes are TRBV6-2 or TRBV6-3 and TRBJ2-1; 13 positions agree with TRBD2. Trimming cost V 6 bases and J 1 base; bases outside gene matches: 9. The CDR3 is 18 amino acids. Germline loops: CDR1 MNHEY, CDR2 SVGEGT. The CDR3 sequence: CASSLPGLAGTSYNEQFF. CDR3 coding DNA: TGTGCCAGCAGCCTACCGGGACTAGCGGGGACGTCCTACAATGAGCAGTTCTTC.

The table lists this clonotype with many counts. The gene calls are TRBV12-3 or TRBV12-4 and TRBJ2-2, with D perhaps matching TRBD1 (7 bases). The CDR3 runs to 16 residues. V was shortened by 3 bases and J by 0 bases, with 11 bases between the two germline ends. CDR3 DNA: TGTGCCAGCAGTTTCGGAGGGGGCGCGAACACCGGGGAGCTGTTTTTT. This sequence encodes CASSFGGGANTGELFF.

In this sample, this clonotype turned up a few times. The chain is built from TRBV20-1 and TRBJ2-2; 14 positions agree with TRBD2. Germline CDR1 reads DFQATT; CDR2 reads SNEGSKA (reference sequence). The J segment lost 7 bases and the V segment lost 4 bases, leaving 8 bases of the junction unmatched. The CDR3 has 16 amino acids. CDR3 DNA: TGCAGTGCTACGACTAGCGGGAGGGCCTTTGGCGGGGAGCTGTTTTTT. Translating gives CSATTSGRAFGGELFF.

This clonotype was seen at least ten times. The rearrangement uses TRBV6-6 and TRBJ1-2; no clear D gene. V was clipped by 2 bases and J by 4 bases, with 17 bases between them. Germline CDR1 MNHNY, CDR2 SVGAGI (reference sequence). The CDR3 is 16 residues long. The DNA for the CDR3 is TGTGCCAGCAGTTACGTCTCTTTTGGGCAGATCTATGGCTACACCTTC. Translation gives CASSYVSFGQIYGYTF.

This clonotype has at least ten counts. The chain carries TRBV20-1 and TRBJ1-1, with TRBD1 matching over 7 bases. CDR3 size: 14 residues. V was pared by 0 bases and J by 3 bases, with 4 bases of the junction left unmatched. Germline V gives CDR1 DFQATT, CDR2 SNEGSKA (reference sequence). DNA of the CDR3: TGCAGTGCTAGAGATCGACAGGGCCACACTGAAGCTTTCTTT. Translating gives CSARDRQGHTEAFF.

The chain uses TRBV7-2 and TRBJ1-3; D remains unclear. This CDR3 spans 16 amino acids. CDR1 is SGHTA and CDR2 is FQGNSA in the germline V gene. Trimming pared 1 base from V and 1 base from J, leaving 11 bases between. The CDR3 nucleotides read TGTGCCAGCAGCTTAGTCGTTACCTCGTCTGGAAACACCATATATTTT. Protein product: CASSLVVTSSGNTIYF. Based on the CDR3 plus reference TRBV7-2 and TRBJ1-3, the full variable domain is GAGVSQSPSNKVTEKGKDVELRCDPISGHTALYWYRQSLGQGLEFLIYFQGNSAPDKSGLPSDRFSAERTGGSVSTLTIQRTQQEDSAVYLCASSLVVTSSGNTIYFGEGSWLTVV.

V usage is TRBV19 and J usage is TRBJ2-1, with 11 bases that match TRBD2. The CDR3 length is 14 residues. CDR1 is LNHDA and CDR2 is SQIVND in the germline V gene (reference sequence). V was pared by 5 bases and J by 9 bases, with 6 bases of the junction left unmatched. The CDR3 reads CASSFLAGGGEQFF. The CDR3 DNA follows: TGTGCCAGTAGTTTTCTAGCGGGAGGTGGTGAGCAGTTCTTC.

This clonotype appeared many times. The CDR3 spells CASSLVAAIPLEQYF. CDR3 coding DNA: TGTGCCAGCAGTTTGGTAGCGGCAATCCCCTTAGAGCAGTACTTC. The V and J genes are TRBV27 and TRBJ2-7; D is possibly TRBD2 (6 bases). Germline V lookup: CDR1 MNHEY, CDR2 SMNVEV (reference sequence). This CDR3 is 15 amino acids long. Trimming removed 3 bases at V and 7 bases at J, with 19 bases between.

CDR3 protein: CASSQDSTDSGVGYTF. DNA of the CDR3: TGCGCCAGCAGCCAAGATTCGACGGACAGTGGGGTCGGCTACACCTTC. This sequence joins TRBV4-3 and TRBJ1-2; weak D call: TRBD1 (6 bases). In germline, CDR1 is LGHNA, CDR2 YSLEER. V was trimmed by 0 bases and J by 8 bases, leaving 19 bases between them. The CDR3 extends over 16 amino acids.

This clonotype was seen many times. The V gene is TRBV28, the J gene TRBJ2-5, with 7 positions matching TRBD2. V shed 7 bases, J shed 1 base, and the junction held 12 bases outside the gene matches. CDR1 and CDR2 from the germline V gene are MDHEN and SYDVKM. The CDR3 spans 16 residues. The CDR3 nucleotides are TGTGCCAGCATCCCCCGGGGGAGGGTCCTCCAAGAGACCCAGTACTTC. Its protein is CASIPRGRVLQETQYF.

The chain uses TRBV6-1 and TRBJ2-7; 14 nucleotides agree with TRBD2. This CDR3 has 15 amino acids. Germline loops: CDR1 MNHNS, CDR2 SASEGT. Trimming at V came to 5 bases and at J to 6 bases, leaving 6 bases not matched to a gene. The DNA of the CDR3 is TGTGCCAGCAGTCACCCGGGACTAGCGGGAGTCGAGCAGTACTTC. This codes for CASSHPGLAGVEQYF.